Following are 11 T cell receptor beta chains from one sample sequenced in a study of HIV-infected patients and healthy controls. Alpha and beta constant-region primers primed reverse transcription of around 0.5 ug RNA. Separate chain-specific third strand synthesis with multiplexing indices produced the alpha and beta libraries. In TCRdb, the 5' RACE reads were re-called with MiXCR into one record per CDR3 protein. This sample has thousands of distinct CDR3 sequences, with about 27% found just once. Roughly three months, about 14 weeks, into antiretroviral therapy, follow-up blood was collected. All unsorted peripheral T cells were captured because whole blood was used without fractionation. The source was blood, collected during antiretroviral therapy. The origin of the receptors is an adult with HIV infection.

Within the sample, this clonotype is medium-sized (0.01 to 0.1%). The chain combines TRBV20-1 with TRBJ1-5, with TRBD1 identical over 11 bases. V dropped 4 bases and J dropped 2; count of bases not matched to a gene: 10. Germline CDR1 reads DFQATT; CDR2 reads SNEGSKA (reference sequence). The CDR3 totals 17 residues. CDR3 sequence reads: CSANPRDRGTRNQPQHF. The CDR3 DNA reads as TGCAGTGCTAACCCCCGGGACAGGGGGACGCGCAATCAGCCCCAGCATTTT.

The chain joins TRBV11-2 to TRBJ1-5; D possibly corresponds to TRBD1 (5 bases). Trimming left V 0 bases short and J 2 bases short, with 20 bases between. Germline-derived CDR1 and CDR2 are SGHAT and FQNNGV. The CDR3 has 19 residues. The CDR3 loop reads CASSLDRDEVVAGNQPQHF. The DNA of the CDR3 is TGTGCCAGCAGCTTAGATCGGGACGAGGTTGTGGCTGGCAATCAGCCCCAGCATTTT. The variable domain in full, completed from reference TRBV11-2 and TRBJ1-5, reads EAGVAQSPRYKIIEKRQSVAFWCNPISGHATLYWYQQILGQGPKLLIQFQNNGVVDDSQLPKDRFSAERLKGVDSTLKIQPAKLEDSAVYLCASSLDRDEVVAGNQPQHFGDGTRLSIL.

The V and J genes are TRBV18 and TRBJ2-1; a possible D gene is TRBD2 (5 bases). Germline CDR1 reads KGHSH; CDR2 reads LQKENI. Deletions cut 3 bases from V and 5 bases from J, with 11 bases between. This CDR3 is built from 14 residues. The CDR3, as DNA: TGTGCCAGCTCACCGGCCCCTAGCCACAATGAGCAGTTCTTC. This encodes CASSPAPSHNEQFF.

The chain recombines TRBV20-1 with TRBJ2-3; D not certain. The CDR3 length is 12 residues. V dropped 1 base and J dropped 7 bases, with 9 bases sitting between them. From germline, CDR1 is DFQATT and CDR2 SNEGSKA (reference sequence). This chain's CDR3 is CSARVASNTQYF. The CDR3 DNA reads as TGCAGTGCTAGAGTGGCCTCCAATACGCAGTATTTT.

In this sample, this clonotype turned up once. The rearrangement links TRBV5-1 to TRBJ2-7; possible D gene TRBD2, 6 bases. CDR1 is SGHRS, CDR2 YFSETQ, per germline. The CDR3 totals 17 residues. V lost 0 bases and J 2 bases, leaving 18 bases between the germline ends. CDR3 nucleotides: TGCGCCAGCAGCTTGGCAGCTAGCGATACTGGTCCCTACGAGCAGTACTTC. Protein product: CASSLAASDTGPYEQYF.

This sequence joins TRBV4-2 and TRBJ2-2; maybe TRBD1 (5 bases). The CDR3 extends over 15 amino acids. CDR1 LGHNA and CDR2 YNFKEQ come from the germline V gene. V was clipped by 3 bases and J by 6 bases, with 14 bases between them. CDR3 DNA sequence: TGTGCCAGCAGCCAGCTCCAGGGTGATGCCGGGGAGCTGTTTTTT. Amino acids: CASSQLQGDAGELFF.

The chain combines TRBV7-6 with TRBJ2-5, with 7 bases identical to TRBD1. Trimming removed 6 bases from V and 1 base from J; junction bases left unmatched: 5. The CDR3 is 14 amino acids. Germline CDR1 and CDR2: SGHVS and FNYEAQ. The CDR3 reads CASSPDRFQETQYF. CDR3 sequence (DNA): TGTGCCAGCAGTCCGGACAGGTTCCAAGAGACCCAGTACTTC.

The V gene is TRBV11-2, the J gene TRBJ2-2, with unresolved D. The CDR3 runs to 13 residues. Germline V lookup: CDR1 SGHAT, CDR2 FQNNGV. V lost 3 bases and J 1 base, leaving 3 bases between the germline ends. This chain's CDR3 is CASSLQNTGELFF. The CDR3 DNA reads TGTGCCAGCAGCTTGCAGAACACCGGGGAGCTGTTTTTT.

This clonotype was counted ten times or more. The chain recombines TRBV5-4 with TRBJ2-1, with 11 nucleotides matching TRBD2. The CDR3 covers 17 residues. J was trimmed by 7 bases and V by 0 bases; bases with no gene match: 9. Per the germline V gene, CDR1 is SGHNT and CDR2 is YYREEE (reference sequence). The CDR3 is CASSLELSGGGRNEQFF. CDR3 sequence (DNA): TGTGCCAGCAGCTTGGAGCTTAGCGGGGGGGGGCGGAATGAGCAGTTCTTC.

This chain links TRBV4-1 with TRBJ2-3; no definite D call. Trimming removed 3 bases from V and 6 bases from J, with 4 bases in between. There are 11 residues in the CDR3. Germline V gene sequence: CDR1 MGHRA, CDR2 YSYEKL. As DNA, the CDR3 is TGCGCCAGCAGCCAGGGGGATACGCAGTATTTT. Residues: CASSQGDTQYF.

V gene TRBV6-5 combines with J gene TRBJ1-2, with D possibly matching TRBD1 (6 bases). There are 15 residues in the CDR3. Germline-derived CDR1 and CDR2 are MNHEY and SVGAGI. V lost 1 base and J 8 bases, leaving 17 bases between the germline ends. The CDR3 nucleotides are TGTGCCAGCAGTTACTTGGCCAGGGGCTTTGACGGCTACACCTTC. Protein: CASSYLARGFDGYTF.